A selection of T cell receptor beta chains follows, all from one sample in a study of blood T cell repertoires in COVID-19. Clones were sequenced by immunoSEQ multiplex PCR, and TCRdb holds only the in-frame ones, with some missing. Of over 200,000 clones in the sample, about 83% were seen once. The source material was peripheral blood. These TCRs come from a woman aged 30 to 39 with COVID-19, enrolled during active disease. Each CDR3 is given with its conserved first and last residue. The order of the fields is D gene, J gene, V gene, clone size, CDR3 DNA, CDR3 protein. The D gene is left open where the match is weak. Size values are once, few and many counts, or a class for expanded clones, and some rows have none.

-	TRBJ2-5	TRBV18	-	TGTGCCAGCTCACCACTCCGGGGTGTCGAGACCCAGTACTTC	CASSPLRGVETQYF
-	TRBJ2-7	TRBV7-2	-	TGTGCCAGCAGCTTCGGATTAGCCCACGAGCAGTACTTC	CASSFGLAHEQYF
-	TRBJ1-5	TRBV3-1/TRBV3-2	-	TGTGCCAGCAGCCAAGAACTAGATCAGCCCCAGCATTTT	CASSQELDQPQHF
TRBD1	TRBJ2-6	TRBV7-9	-	TGCCTAACGCCACAGGGGACGGTCGTTGGGGCCAACGTCCTGACTTTC	CLTPQGTVVGANVLTF
TRBD1	TRBJ2-5	TRBV29-1	-	TGCAGCGGGATGACAGGGGGTGAGACCCAGTACTTC	CSGMTGGETQYF
TRBD2	TRBJ2-3	TRBV7-6	-	TGTGCCAGCAGCCCGAATAGCGGGGGGGGCATCACAGATACGCAGTATTTT	CASSPNSGGGITDTQYF
-	TRBJ1-1	TRBV27	-	TGTGCCAGCAGGGTGGGCGGGGGGTGGAGCACTGAAGCTTTCTTT	CASRVGGGWSTEAFF
TRBD1	TRBJ1-1	TRBV7-2	few	TGTGCCAGCAGCTGGGGGACAGGGAACATGAACACTGAAGCTTTCTTT	CASSWGTGNMNTEAFF
TRBD2	TRBJ2-5	TRBV28	-	TGTGCCAGGGCGGGACTAGCGGGGGCAGAGACCCAGTACTTC	CARAGLAGAETQYF
-	TRBJ1-4	TRBV25-1	-	TGTGCCAGCATCGGGAGTAATAATGAAAAACTGTTTTTT	CASIGSNNEKLFF
TRBD2	TRBJ2-7	TRBV5-4	-	TGTGCCAGCAGCTTGGTAAGCGGGAGCTACTACGAGCAGTACTTC	CASSLVSGSYYEQYF
-	TRBJ2-1	TRBV19	-	TGTGCCAGTGCAGGTAGCGGAAATTACAATGAGCAGTTCTTC	CASAGSGNYNEQFF
TRBD1	TRBJ1-4	TRBV9	-	TGTGCCAGCAGCGATCGACAGGGGAATGAAAAACTGTTTTTT	CASSDRQGNEKLFF
TRBD2	TRBJ2-7	TRBV5-1	-	TGCGCCAGCAGATCGGGACTTACTAGCGGCTCCTACGAGCAGTACTTC	CASRSGLTSGSYEQYF
TRBD1	TRBJ2-5	TRBV19	-	TGTGCCAGTAGTATTGGGCTGGACAGGGCGAGGGAGACCCAGTACTTC	CASSIGLDRARETQYF
TRBD1	TRBJ1-6	TRBV30	once	TGTGCCTGGAGCCTATCCGGGACAGGGAGGAATTCACCCCTCCACTTT	CAWSLSGTGRNSPLHF
TRBD2	TRBJ2-3	TRBV5-1	-	TGCGCCAGCAGCTTCCCAGCGGGAGACGGGGATACGCAGTATTTT	CASSFPAGDGDTQYF
TRBD1	TRBJ1-6	TRBV30	-	TGTGCCTGGGATGCCCAAGGGGGCTTGAGTTCACCCCTCCACTTT	CAWDAQGGLSSPLHF
-	TRBJ2-7	TRBV6-2/TRBV6-3	-	TGTGCCAGCAGTTACGGCCAGGGCCTGGACGAGCAGTACTTC	CASSYGQGLDEQYF
-	TRBJ2-3	TRBV24-1	-	TGTGCCACCAGTGATTTCAGGGTACTATCAGATACGCAGTATTTT	CATSDFRVLSDTQYF
-	TRBJ2-1	TRBV2	once	TGTGCCACAGGGGTAGCCAGCTCCTACAATGAGCAGTTCTTC	CATGVASSYNEQFF
TRBD2	TRBJ2-1	TRBV30	once	TGTGCCTGGAGTAAGACTAGCGGGGGGTACAATGAGCAGTTCTTC	CAWSKTSGGYNEQFF
TRBD1	TRBJ2-2	TRBV6-6	once	TGTGCCAGCAGTTACACGGACAGGGGGCGCTCCGGGGAGCTGTTTTTT	CASSYTDRGRSGELFF
TRBD2	TRBJ2-1	TRBV15	-	TGTGCCACCAGCAGAGAGGGTACTAGCGGGGGGCCGAGCTCCTACAATGAGCAGTTCTTC	CATSREGTSGGPSSYNEQFF
-	TRBJ2-2	TRBV6-2/TRBV6-3	-	TGTGCCAGCAGTAAAAGAGACACCGGGGAGCTGTTTTTT	CASSKRDTGELFF
-	TRBJ2-4	TRBV7-9	-	TGTGCCAGCAGCTTAGGGAGGGATCGGAGGAACAAAAACATTCAGTACTTC	CASSLGRDRRNKNIQYF
TRBD2	TRBJ2-1	TRBV29-1	-	TGCAGCGTACCAGCGGGAGATGAGCAGTTCTTC	CSVPAGDEQFF
TRBD1	TRBJ1-1	TRBV2	-	TGTGCCAGCAGGACAGGGGTGAACACTGAAGCTTTCTTT	CASRTGVNTEAFF
-	TRBJ1-2	TRBV30	-	TGTGCCTGGAGTGTATCGGCAGGGCCTTATGGCTACACCTTC	CAWSVSAGPYGYTF
TRBD1	TRBJ1-3	TRBV2	-	TGTGCCAGCATCGTAACAGGGGCCCGCTCTGGAAACACCATATATTTT	CASIVTGARSGNTIYF
-	TRBJ2-7	TRBV6-1	few	TGTGCCAGCAGTCCCAACAGGGACGAGCAGTACTTC	CASSPNRDEQYF
TRBD1	TRBJ2-1	TRBV5-4	-	TGTGCCAGCACTCCGCGGACAGGGTCCTACAATGAGCAGTTCTTC	CASTPRTGSYNEQFF
-	TRBJ2-5	TRBV2	-	TGTGCCAGCAGTCAAAACGGGGTAGAGACCCAGTACTTC	CASSQNGVETQYF
-	TRBJ1-2	TRBV29-1	once	TGCAGCGCCTTACCACTCGACAGGTCGGGGGGCTACACCTTC	CSALPLDRSGGYTF
-	TRBJ2-2	TRBV19	-	TGTGCCAGCCTTGGGCAAACAGTGAACACCGGGGAGCTGTTTTTT	CASLGQTVNTGELFF
-	TRBJ1-1	TRBV5-6	-	TGTGCCAGCAGCTTGGGGGGGCGGACAGCTTTCTTT	CASSLGGRTAFF
-	TRBJ1-1	TRBV7-9	-	TGTGCCAGCAGCTACCCGGGGATCGGGTCTTTAACTGAAGCTTTCTTT	CASSYPGIGSLTEAFF
-	TRBJ1-1	TRBV6-2/TRBV6-3	-	TGTGCCAGCAGTTACTCGACAGGTGAAGCTTTCTTT	CASSYSTGEAFF
-	TRBJ1-3	TRBV6-6	-	TGTGCCAGCAGTCTCGAGGGGGTAGGCAACACCATATATTTT	CASSLEGVGNTIYF
-	TRBJ1-4	TRBV25-1	-	TGTGCCAGCAGTGAGAGTTCAACTAATGAAAAACTGTTTTTT	CASSESSTNEKLFF
TRBD1	TRBJ1-2	TRBV2	-	TGTGCCAGCAGTGAGCGACAGGGGATAGGGGGCTACACCTTC	CASSERQGIGGYTF
-	TRBJ1-2	TRBV24-1	-	TGTGCCACCAGTCTACGGGGATTCGATGGCTACACCTTC	CATSLRGFDGYTF
-	TRBJ1-4	TRBV5-6	-	TGTGCCAGCAGCTTTGGTACAGGGAGGGGTACGGGTGAAAAACTGTTTTTT	CASSFGTGRGTGEKLFF
-	TRBJ1-1	TRBV7-2	-	TGTGCCAGCAGCTTGATCAGGAGGGGGAACACTGAAGCTTTCTTT	CASSLIRRGNTEAFF
-	TRBJ1-1	TRBV5-4	-	TGTGCCAGCAGCCTTCAGAACAGGGAAGAAGCTTTCTTT	CASSLQNREEAFF
-	TRBJ1-5	TRBV15	-	TGTGCCACCCGTGAAGACAGGAGTAGCAATCAGCCCCAGCATTTT	CATREDRSSNQPQHF
TRBD2	TRBJ2-2	TRBV4-2	-	TGTGCCAGCAGCCGCCAGGAGGCTAGCGGGAGGGCCGTCCACACCGGGGAGCTGTTTTTT	CASSRQEASGRAVHTGELFF
TRBD2	TRBJ2-3	TRBV12-3/TRBV12-4	-	TGTGCCAGCAGTTTGGGAGGGCCAGATACGCAGTATTTT	CASSLGGPDTQYF
TRBD2	TRBJ2-1	TRBV19	-	TGTGCCAGTAGTGCCCAGGAGCGGGAGGGTTTCTACAATGAGCAGTTCTTC	CASSAQEREGFYNEQFF
-	TRBJ1-1	TRBV29-1	-	TGCAGCGCCACCCGTCGGACAGCCGTAGGGTCTGAAGCTTTCTTT	CSATRRTAVGSEAFF